The following is a TCR beta chain sequence with its context. Original processing notes: Amplifying reference gene primers gave estimates of nucleated cell counts. The protocol was immunoSEQ multiplex PCR, while the TCRdb copy is restricted to in-frame clones and leaves out a portion. V and J calls plus clone size are reproduced from that table; the DNA served to infer D and trimming. This sample carries 100,000 or so clones, about 89% of them seen once, and the ten largest clones take roughly 17%. The CDR3 length is 15 residues. Germline CDR1 MNHNY, CDR2 SVGAGI (reference sequence). Trimming took 5 bases from V and 4 from J; bases not matched to a gene: 6. The data derive from a study of blood T cell repertoires in COVID-19. Overall study context: COVID-19 samples from acute and convalescent phases originated in the United States, Italy and Spain. T cells, B-cell-depleted T cells, or PBMCs provided the cDNA or gDNA that served as material.

The chain uses TRBV6-6 and TRBJ2-2; 8 bases are a match to TRBD1. The TCR comes from a man over 45 with acute or convalescent COVID-19. The specimen was peripheral blood. The chain's CDR3 is CASSPGQGVTGELFF. The CDR3 DNA follows: TGTGCCAGCAGTCCCGGACAGGGCGTCACCGGGGAGCTGTTTTTT.